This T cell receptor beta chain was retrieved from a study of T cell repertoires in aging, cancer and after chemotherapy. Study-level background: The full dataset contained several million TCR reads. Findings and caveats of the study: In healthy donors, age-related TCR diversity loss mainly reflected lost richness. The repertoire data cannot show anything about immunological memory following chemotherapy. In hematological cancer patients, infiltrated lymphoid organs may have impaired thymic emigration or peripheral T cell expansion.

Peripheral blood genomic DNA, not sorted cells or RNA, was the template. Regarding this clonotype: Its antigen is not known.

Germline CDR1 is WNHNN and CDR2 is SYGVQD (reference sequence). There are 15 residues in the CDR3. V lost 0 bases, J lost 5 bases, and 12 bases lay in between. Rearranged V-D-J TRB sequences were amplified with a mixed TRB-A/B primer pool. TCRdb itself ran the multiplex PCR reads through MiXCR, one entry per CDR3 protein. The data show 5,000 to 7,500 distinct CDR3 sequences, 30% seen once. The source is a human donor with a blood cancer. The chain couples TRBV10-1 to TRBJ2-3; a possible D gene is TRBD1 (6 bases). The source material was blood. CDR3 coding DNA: TGCGCCAGCAGTGAGTCAAGGGGGTACGGAGATACGCAGTATTTT. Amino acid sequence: CASSESRGYGDTQYF.